The entry below gives a single TCR beta chain sequence along with its context. Its antigen is still unknown. The data were produced by immunoSEQ multiplex PCR, yet TCRdb's version contains in-frame clones alone and is incomplete. The sample includes some 2,400,000 clones, 90% to 96% of them seen just once. The data stem from a study of shared clonotypes between healthy human individuals. Findings of the study overall: Generally, naive subsets came out with larger estimated richness than memory subsets.

The sequenced sample was naive CD4+ T cells sorted from blood. Subset here: CD45RA+ positively selected. The clonotype originates from a man between 18 and 35 years old in good health.

The chain's CDR3 is CASSLRTYEQYF. The DNA for the CDR3 is TGTGCCAGCAGCTTAAGGACCTACGAGCAGTACTTC. The J gene is TRBJ2-7, the V gene TRBV7-3; D uncertain. Germline CDR1 SGHTA, CDR2 FQGTGA. The CDR3 has 12 amino acids. The ends were cut back, 1 base at V and 2 bases at J, with 3 bases in the middle.